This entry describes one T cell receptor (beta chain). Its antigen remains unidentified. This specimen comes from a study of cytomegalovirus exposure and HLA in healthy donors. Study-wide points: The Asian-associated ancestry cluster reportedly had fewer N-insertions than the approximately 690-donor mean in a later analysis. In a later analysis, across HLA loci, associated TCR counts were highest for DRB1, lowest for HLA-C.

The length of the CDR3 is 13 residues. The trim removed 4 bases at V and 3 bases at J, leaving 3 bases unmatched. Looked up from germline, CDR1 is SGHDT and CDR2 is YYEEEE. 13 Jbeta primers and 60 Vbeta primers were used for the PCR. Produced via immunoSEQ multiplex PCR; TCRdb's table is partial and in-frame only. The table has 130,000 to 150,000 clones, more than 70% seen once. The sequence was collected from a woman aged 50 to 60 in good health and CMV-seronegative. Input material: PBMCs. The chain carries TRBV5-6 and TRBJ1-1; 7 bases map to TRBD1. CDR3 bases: TGTGCCAGCAGCAACGGACAGGACACTGAAGCTTTCTTT. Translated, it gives CASSNGQDTEAFF.